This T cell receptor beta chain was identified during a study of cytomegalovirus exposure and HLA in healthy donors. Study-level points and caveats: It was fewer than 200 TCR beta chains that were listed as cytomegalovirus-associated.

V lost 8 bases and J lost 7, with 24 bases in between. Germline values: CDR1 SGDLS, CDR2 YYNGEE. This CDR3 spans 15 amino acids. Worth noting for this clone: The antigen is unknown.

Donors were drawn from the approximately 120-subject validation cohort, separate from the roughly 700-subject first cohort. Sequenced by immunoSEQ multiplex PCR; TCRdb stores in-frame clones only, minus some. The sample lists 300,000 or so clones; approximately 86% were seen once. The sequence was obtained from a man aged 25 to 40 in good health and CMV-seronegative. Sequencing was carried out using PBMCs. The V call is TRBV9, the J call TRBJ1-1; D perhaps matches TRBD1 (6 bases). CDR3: CARGGEPGLNLEAFF. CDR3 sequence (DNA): TGTGCCAGAGGGGGGGAGCCGGGGCTCAACCTTGAAGCTTTCTTT.